The T cell receptor (beta chain) described here comes from a study of spatial heterogeneity in lung cancer. Time point denoted: blood at routine non-recurrence follow-up after resection. Study-level points and caveats: Blood contained ubiquitous expanded tumor TCRs more at resection than at follow-up.

Deletions cut 2 bases from V and 2 bases from J, with 9 bases between. CDR3 size: 15 residues. From germline, CDR1 is KGHSH and CDR2 LQKENI. Each molecule of TCR cDNA was tagged with one unique molecular identifier. Each CDR3 protein gets one entry after TCRdb re-called the 5' RACE reads with MiXCR. The profile shows around 100,000 distinct CDR3 sequences, 10% to 14% of them singletons. As regards this clonotype: Its specificity is not known.

The chain combines TRBV18 with TRBJ2-2; D not certain. The receptor was derived from a female donor with early-stage non-small cell lung cancer. This specimen consisted of PBMCs, obtained at follow-up. CDR3 DNA sequence: TGTGCCAGCTCACCAAGTCCAGCAAACACCGGGGAGCTGTTTTTT. Translated, it gives CASSPSPANTGELFF.